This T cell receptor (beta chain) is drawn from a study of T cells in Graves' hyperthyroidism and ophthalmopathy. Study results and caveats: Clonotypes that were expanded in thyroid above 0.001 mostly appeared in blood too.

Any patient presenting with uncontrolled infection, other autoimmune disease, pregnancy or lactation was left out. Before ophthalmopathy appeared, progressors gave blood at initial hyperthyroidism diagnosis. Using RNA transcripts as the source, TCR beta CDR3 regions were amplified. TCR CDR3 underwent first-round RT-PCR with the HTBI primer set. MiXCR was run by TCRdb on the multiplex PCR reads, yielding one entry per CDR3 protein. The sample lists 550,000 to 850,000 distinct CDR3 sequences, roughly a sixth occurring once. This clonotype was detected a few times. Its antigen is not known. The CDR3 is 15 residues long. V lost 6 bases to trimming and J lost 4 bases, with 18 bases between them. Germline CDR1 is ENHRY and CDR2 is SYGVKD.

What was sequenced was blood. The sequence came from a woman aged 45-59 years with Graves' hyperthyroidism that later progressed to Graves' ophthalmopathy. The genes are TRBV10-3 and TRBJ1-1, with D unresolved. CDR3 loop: CAISNFVREGTEAFF. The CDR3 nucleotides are TGTGCCATCAGCAATTTCGTAAGGGAGGGCACTGAAGCTTTCTTT.